This T cell receptor beta chain was sequenced during a study of blood T cells in healthy people across ages (dated by TCRdb to the mid-2010s). Notes on the research overall: Template switching captured roughly one uniquely barcoded TCR beta cDNA molecule per two T cells in model experiments. To track age-related changes in TCR beta repertoire diversity, the study relied on deep sequencing normalized with unique cDNA molecular identifiers. The donors were split into four age groups: young (average about 16 years), middle-aged (roughly 40), aged (approximately 60) and long-lived (over 75). To avoid experimental bias, donors of different ages were distributed randomly across sequencing lanes. Two additional independent replicas of 1 million unique cDNA reads from the same blood draw were analyzed for two donors (one aged 18 to 30 and one aged 80 or older). What the study reported, not specific to this receptor: Observed TCR beta diversity per million T cells fell roughly linearly with age, and a significant reduction was already apparent by age about 38. Since profiling was done on bulk unsorted PBMCs, naive and antigen-experienced compartments could not be conclusively compared. A strong correlation was found between observed TCR beta diversity and the percentage of naive T cells measured by flow cytometry. Total diversity estimates from one million sequenced T cells were considered lower bounds and underestimates. Donor CMV infection status was unknown, potentially confounding age-related changes in expanded clonotypes. The long-lived group showed more naive CD4+ T cells, fewer expanded clones and increased TCR diversity than the aged group, suggesting age selection.

Library creation used 5' RACE. A second PCR of about 7 to 12 cycles was performed with a sample-barcoded 5' primer and a J-beta primer mix. A template-switch 5' adaptor carrying 12 random nucleotides introduced a unique molecular identifier onto each TCR beta cDNA molecule. Each sample yielded at least 2.5 million CDR3-containing paired-end reads. First-strand cDNA was synthesized from all RNA with the Mint cDNA synthesis kit, primed by a TRBC-specific oligonucleotide. All cDNA was treated with uracil-DNA glycosylase and then went through a first 18-cycle PCR with the universal primers M1SS and BC2_uni_R. The authors' analysis ran thus. Normalization of each sample was performed by random selection of 1 million high-quality reads, each carrying a distinct molecular identifier. Reads with shared molecular identifiers were discarded instead of being binned into consensus sequences. MiTCR, run with a Q25 quality threshold and the strictest error-elimination algorithm, handled CDR3 identification, clonotype clustering and error correction. Lower-bound total TCR beta diversity was estimated with a nonparametric unseen species model using Euler transformation. The public reads were reanalyzed by TCRdb: fastp trimming at Q25, MiXCR alignment, in-frame beta chains only. Records with the same CDR3 protein are collapsed into one entry carrying the most frequent genes and DNA. The V and J calls come from TCRdb's annotation, not from the publication. The sample records approximately 1,700,000 distinct CDR3 sequences, about 39% of which are singletons. Roughly 23% of the sample lies in the top ten.

Details on this clonotype: Its antigen has not been determined. Base-call qualities are not available, and no considerably larger clone is one nucleotide away.

Trimmed from V: 1 base; trimmed from J: 4 bases; junction bases lacking a gene match: 8. From cysteine to phenylalanine, the CDR3 is 16 amino acids long. Only the CDR3 DNA is retained, 48 bases long and in frame from the first base. CDR1 is given as SGHVS and CDR2 as FQNEAQ, both from the germline V gene. The approximately 39 donors, aged 6 to 90 years, were systemically healthy Caucasian individuals from Russia. Each donor gave 8 to 10 milliliters of peripheral blood, collected into EDTA-treated Vacutainer tubes. Ficoll-Paque density-gradient centrifugation was used to isolate PBMCs, with at least 6 million per sample. Trizol reagent was used to extract total RNA from the PBMCs, yielding at least 6 micrograms per sample. For every donor, an aliquot of PBMCs went through flow cytometry to measure the percentages of naive CD45RAhigh/CD27high T cells.

Sequencing was done on a sample of blood. This sequence uses TRBV7-8 and TRBJ1-2, with TRBD1 identical over 8 junction bases. The TCR sequence derives from a human donor in good health. The DNA is TGTGCCAGCAGCTTAGGAGGAGGACAGGGTACCTATGGCTACACCTTC. Its protein is CASSLGGGQGTYGYTF. The entire variable domain, with the stretches around the CDR3 drawn from the reference TRBV7-8 and TRBJ1-2 proteins, is GAGVSQSPRYKVAKRGQDVALRCDPISGHVSLFWYQQALGQGPEFLTYFQNEAQLDKSGLPSDRFFAERPEGSVSTLKIQRTQQEDSAVYLCASSLGGGQGTYGYTFGSGTRLTVV.